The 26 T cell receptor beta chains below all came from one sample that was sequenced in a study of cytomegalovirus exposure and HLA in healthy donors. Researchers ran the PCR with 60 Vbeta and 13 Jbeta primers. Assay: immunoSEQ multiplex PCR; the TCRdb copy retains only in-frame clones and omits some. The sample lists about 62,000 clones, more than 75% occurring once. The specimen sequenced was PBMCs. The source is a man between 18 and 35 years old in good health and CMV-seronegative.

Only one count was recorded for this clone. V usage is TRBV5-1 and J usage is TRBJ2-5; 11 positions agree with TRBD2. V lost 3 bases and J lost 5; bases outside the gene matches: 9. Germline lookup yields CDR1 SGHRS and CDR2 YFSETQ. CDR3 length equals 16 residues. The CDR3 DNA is TGCGCCAGCAGCTCCCGTAGCGGGGGGGCCGGGGAGACCCAGTACTTC. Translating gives CASSSRSGGAGETQYF.

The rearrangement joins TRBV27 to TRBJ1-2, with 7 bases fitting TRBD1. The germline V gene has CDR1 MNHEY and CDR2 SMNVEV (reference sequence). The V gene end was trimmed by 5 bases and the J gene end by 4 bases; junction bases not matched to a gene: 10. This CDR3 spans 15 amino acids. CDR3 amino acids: CASSAHDGQVYGYTF. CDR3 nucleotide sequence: TGTGCCAGCAGTGCCCACGACGGACAGGTCTATGGCTACACCTTC.

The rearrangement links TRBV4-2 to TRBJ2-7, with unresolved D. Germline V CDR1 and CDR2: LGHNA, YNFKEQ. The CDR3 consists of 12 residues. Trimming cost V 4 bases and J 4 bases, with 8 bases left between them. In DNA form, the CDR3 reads TGTGCCAGCAGCCGGTCGAGTTACGAGCAGTACTTC. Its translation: CASSRSSYEQYF.

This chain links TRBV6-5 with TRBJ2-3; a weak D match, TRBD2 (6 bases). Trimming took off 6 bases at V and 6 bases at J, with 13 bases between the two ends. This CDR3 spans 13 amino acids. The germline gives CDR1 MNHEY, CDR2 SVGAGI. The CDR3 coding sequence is TGTGCCAGCAGCCGGGACTTGGGGGATACGCAGTATTTT. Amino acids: CASSRDLGDTQYF.

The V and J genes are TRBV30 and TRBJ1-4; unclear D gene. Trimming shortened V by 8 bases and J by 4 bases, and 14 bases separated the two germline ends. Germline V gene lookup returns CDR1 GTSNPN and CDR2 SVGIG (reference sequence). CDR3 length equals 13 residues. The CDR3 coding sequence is TGTGCCCACCCAGCAGGTGATAATGAAAAACTGTTTTTT. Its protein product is CAHPAGDNEKLFF.

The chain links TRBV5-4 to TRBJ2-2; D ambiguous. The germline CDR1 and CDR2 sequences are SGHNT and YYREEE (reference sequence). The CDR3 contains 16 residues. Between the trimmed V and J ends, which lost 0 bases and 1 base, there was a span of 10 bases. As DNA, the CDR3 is TGTGCCAGCAGCTTGGTTTGGCAGGAGAACACCGGGGAGCTGTTTTTT. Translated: CASSLVWQENTGELFF.

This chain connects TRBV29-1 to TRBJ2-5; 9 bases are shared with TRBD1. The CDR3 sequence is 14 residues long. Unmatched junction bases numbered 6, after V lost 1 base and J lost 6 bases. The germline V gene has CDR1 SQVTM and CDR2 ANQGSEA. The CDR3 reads CSVEVTGGEKTQYF. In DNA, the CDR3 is TGCAGCGTTGAAGTGACAGGGGGAGAGAAGACCCAGTACTTC.

For the CDR3, the DNA is TGTGCCAGCAGCTACCCGGGACTAGCGGGGTACAATGAGCAGTTCTTC. This gives the protein CASSYPGLAGYNEQFF. The J gene is TRBJ2-1, the V gene TRBV11-3; 13 bases match TRBD2. There are 16 residues in the CDR3. V lost 4 bases to trimming and J lost 4 bases; unmatched junction nucleotides: 4. Per the germline V gene, CDR1 is SGHNT and CDR2 is YENEEA.

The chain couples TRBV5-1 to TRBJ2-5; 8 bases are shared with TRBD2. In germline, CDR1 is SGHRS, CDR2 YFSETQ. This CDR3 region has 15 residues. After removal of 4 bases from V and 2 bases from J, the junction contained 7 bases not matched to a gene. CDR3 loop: CASSGNSGKQETQYF. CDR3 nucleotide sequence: TGCGCCAGCAGCGGTAATAGCGGGAAACAAGAGACCCAGTACTTC.

The CDR3: CASSNGGNTGELFF. For the CDR3, the DNA is TGTGCCAGCAGCAACGGGGGGAACACCGGGGAGCTGTTTTTT. The chain has TRBV7-8 and TRBJ2-2, with D perhaps TRBD2 (6 bases). The length of the CDR3 is 14 residues. V was shortened by 5 bases and J by 1 base, with 8 bases between the two germline ends. Germline loops: CDR1 SGHVS, CDR2 FQNEAQ.

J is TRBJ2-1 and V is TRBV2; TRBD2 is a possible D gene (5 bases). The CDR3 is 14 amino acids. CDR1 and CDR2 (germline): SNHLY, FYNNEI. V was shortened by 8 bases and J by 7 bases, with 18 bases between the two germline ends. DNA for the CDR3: TGTGCCAGCGGGAGTAAAGCCCCGAAAAATGAGCAGTTCTTC. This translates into CASGSKAPKNEQFF.

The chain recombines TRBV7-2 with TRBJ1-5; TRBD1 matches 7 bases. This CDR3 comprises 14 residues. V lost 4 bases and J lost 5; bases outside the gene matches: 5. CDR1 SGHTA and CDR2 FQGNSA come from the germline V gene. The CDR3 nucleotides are TGTGCCAGCAGCTCCCGACAGGGAGATCAGCCCCAGCATTTT. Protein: CASSSRQGDQPQHF.

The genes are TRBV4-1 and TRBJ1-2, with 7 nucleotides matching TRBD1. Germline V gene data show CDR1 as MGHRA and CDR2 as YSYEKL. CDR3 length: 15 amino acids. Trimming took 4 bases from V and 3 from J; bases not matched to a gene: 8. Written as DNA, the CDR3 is TGCGCCAGCAGCCGCAGACAGGGTGTCGACTATGGCTACACCTTC. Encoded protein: CASSRRQGVDYGYTF.

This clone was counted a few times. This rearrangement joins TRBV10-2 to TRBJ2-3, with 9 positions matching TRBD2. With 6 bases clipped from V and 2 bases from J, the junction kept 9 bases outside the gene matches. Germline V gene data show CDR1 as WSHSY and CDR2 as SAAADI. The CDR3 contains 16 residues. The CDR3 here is CASRGLAGAITDTQYF. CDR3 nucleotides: TGCGCCAGCAGGGGATTAGCGGGGGCCATCACAGATACGCAGTATTTT.

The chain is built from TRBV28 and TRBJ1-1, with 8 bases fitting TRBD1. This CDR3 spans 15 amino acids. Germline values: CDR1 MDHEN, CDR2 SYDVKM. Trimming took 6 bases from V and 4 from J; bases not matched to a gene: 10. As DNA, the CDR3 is TGTGCCAGCAGACCGGCAGGGGGCCGTGGCACTGAAGCTTTCTTT. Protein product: CASRPAGGRGTEAFF.

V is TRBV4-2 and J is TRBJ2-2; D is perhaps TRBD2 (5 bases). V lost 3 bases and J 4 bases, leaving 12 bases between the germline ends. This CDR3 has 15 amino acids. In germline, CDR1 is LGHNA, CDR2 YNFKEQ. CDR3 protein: CASSQLESGTGELFF. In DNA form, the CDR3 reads TGTGCCAGCAGCCAGCTAGAAAGCGGCACCGGGGAGCTGTTTTTT.

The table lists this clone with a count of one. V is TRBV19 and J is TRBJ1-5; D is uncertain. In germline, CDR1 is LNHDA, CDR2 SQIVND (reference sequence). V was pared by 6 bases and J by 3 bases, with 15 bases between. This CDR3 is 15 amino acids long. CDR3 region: CASSPGSPVNQPQHF. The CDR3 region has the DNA TGTGCCAGTAGCCCAGGTTCCCCCGTCAATCAGCCCCAGCATTTT.

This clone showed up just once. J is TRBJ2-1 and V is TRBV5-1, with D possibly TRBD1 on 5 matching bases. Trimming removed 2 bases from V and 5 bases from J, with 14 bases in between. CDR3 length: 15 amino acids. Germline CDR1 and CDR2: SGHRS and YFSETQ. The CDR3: CASSLGASIDNEQFF. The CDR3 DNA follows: TGCGCCAGCAGCTTAGGGGCTTCTATAGACAATGAGCAGTTCTTC.

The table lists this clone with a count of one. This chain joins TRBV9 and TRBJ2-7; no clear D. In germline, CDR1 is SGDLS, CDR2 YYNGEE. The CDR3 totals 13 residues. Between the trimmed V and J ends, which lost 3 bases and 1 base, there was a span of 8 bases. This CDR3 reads CASSDEASYEQYF. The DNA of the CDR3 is TGTGCCAGCAGCGACGAAGCATCCTACGAGCAGTACTTC.

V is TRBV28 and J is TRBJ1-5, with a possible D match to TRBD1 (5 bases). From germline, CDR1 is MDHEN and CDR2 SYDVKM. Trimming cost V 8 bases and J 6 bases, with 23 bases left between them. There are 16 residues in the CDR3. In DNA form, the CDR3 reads TGTGCCAGCTGTCCCCCGCCGGGGGAGTTTGTTCAGCCCCAGCATTTT. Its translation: CASCPPPGEFVQPQHF.

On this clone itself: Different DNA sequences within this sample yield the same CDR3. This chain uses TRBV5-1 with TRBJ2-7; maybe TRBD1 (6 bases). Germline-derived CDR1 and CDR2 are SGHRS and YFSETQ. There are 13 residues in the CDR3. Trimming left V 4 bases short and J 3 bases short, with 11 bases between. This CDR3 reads CASSLDRSYEQYF. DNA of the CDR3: TGCGCCAGCAGCCTCGACAGGAGCTACGAGCAGTACTTC.

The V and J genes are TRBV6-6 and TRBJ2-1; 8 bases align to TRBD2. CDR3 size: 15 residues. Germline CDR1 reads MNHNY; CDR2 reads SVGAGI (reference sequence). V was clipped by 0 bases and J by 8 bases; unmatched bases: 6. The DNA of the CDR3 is TGTGCCAGCAGTTACTCCGGGGGGGGGAGCGATGAGCAGTTCTTC. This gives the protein CASSYSGGGSDEQFF.

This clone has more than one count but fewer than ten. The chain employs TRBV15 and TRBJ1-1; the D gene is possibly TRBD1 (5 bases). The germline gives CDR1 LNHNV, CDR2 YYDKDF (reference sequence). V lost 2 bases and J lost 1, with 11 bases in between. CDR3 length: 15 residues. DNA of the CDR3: TGTGCCACCAGCAGACCCACAACAGGGAACACTGAAGCTTTCTTT. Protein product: CATSRPTTGNTEAFF.

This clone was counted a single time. The CDR3 nucleotides are TGTGCCAGCAGTTACAGCCCAGGGCTGAACACTGAAGCTTTCTTT. Translated, it gives CASSYSPGLNTEAFF. The chain joins TRBV6-5 to TRBJ1-1; D is perhaps TRBD1 (5 bases). The CDR3 has 15 amino acids. Trimming shortened V by 2 bases and J by 0 bases, and 10 bases separated the two germline ends. Germline V lookup: CDR1 MNHEY, CDR2 SVGAGI.

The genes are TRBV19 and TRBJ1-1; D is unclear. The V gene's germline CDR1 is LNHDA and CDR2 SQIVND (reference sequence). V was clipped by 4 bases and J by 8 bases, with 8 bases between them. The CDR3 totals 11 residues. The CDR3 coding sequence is TGTGCCAGTAGTACCGAGGTAGAAGCTTTCTTT. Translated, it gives CASSTEVEAFF.

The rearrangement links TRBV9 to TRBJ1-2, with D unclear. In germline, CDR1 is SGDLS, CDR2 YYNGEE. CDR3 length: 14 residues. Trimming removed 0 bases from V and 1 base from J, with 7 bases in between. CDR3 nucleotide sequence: TGTGCCAGCAGCGTAGCTCCAGATAACTATGGCTACACCTTC. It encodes CASSVAPDNYGYTF.